This TCR beta chain was captured by sequencing in a study of T cells after posttransplantation cyclophosphamide. Trimming removed 2 bases from V and 1 base from J, with 14 bases in between. This CDR3 is built from 17 residues. Germline V gene lookup returns CDR1 LGHNA and CDR2 YNFKEQ. Busulfan-fludarabine conditioning, marrow transplant, and cyclophosphamide on days +3 and +4 were administered. Only in-frame clones appear in the TCRdb table, and some are missing; sequencing was by immunoSEQ multiplex PCR. Counted here are 15,000 or so clones, roughly 76% occurring once; the ten biggest clones make up around a third.

This sequence was found in a female patient aged 40-50 years who received an allogeneic stem cell transplant from a related donor, was CMV-positive, and had no GVHD. The T cells may partly be graft donor cells. V gene TRBV4-2 combines with J gene TRBJ2-2; D gene uncertain. This sample comprised CD8+ T cells sorted from PBMCs, obtained 1,900 to 2,000 days after a stem cell transplant with posttransplant cyclophosphamide. The CDR3 is CASSQQLSNENTGELFF. The CDR3 DNA reads as TGTGCCAGCAGCCAACAACTATCCAACGAGAACACCGGGGAGCTGTTTTTT.